This TCR beta chain was sequenced during a study of T cell repertoires and HLA-DP antigens. Untouched CD4+ T cells were bead-isolated from PBMC at about 97.7% purity. The PCR primers covered 54 TRBV and 13 TRBJ segments. Deep-resolution sequencing targeted under 250,000 T cell genomes in pre-culture CD4+ samples. Sequencing used immunoSEQ multiplex PCR; TCRdb keeps in-frame clones, though not all of them. The repertoire holds more than 90,000 clones, about 91% seen once, with about 0.3% in the top ten. V lost 5 bases and J 0 bases, leaving 14 bases between the germline ends. The CDR3 has 15 amino acids. Germline assignment: CDR1 SGHRS and CDR2 YFSETQ. As for this clone: The antigen is undetermined.

This receptor was obtained from a woman under 30 in good health and CMV-seronegative. The V call is TRBV5-1, the J call TRBJ2-5; tentative D call: TRBD1 (6 bases). The sequenced sample consisted of CD4+ T cells from PBMCs. CDR3 nucleotides: TGCGCCAGCAGATCCGGGGACACCTACCAAGAGACCCAGTACTTC. Its protein product is CASRSGDTYQETQYF.